What follows are 19 T cell receptor beta chains derived from one specimen sequenced in a study of vaccination and CD4 T cells after COVID-19. Treatment reported: roughly ten-day PBMC culture with coronavirus spike peptide pools or control peptides (ViraFEST assay). Cultured CD4+ T-cell DNA underwent Oncomine TCR Beta short-read sequencing. TCRdb re-analysed the PCR reads in MiXCR, keeping a single row per CDR3 protein. This table has roughly 18,000 distinct CDR3 sequences, 40% to 50% appearing once. No cognate antigen is known for these TCRs. This specimen consisted of CD4+ T cells from blood, cultured in vitro, obtained after SARS-CoV-2 vaccination. The origin of the receptors is a human donor who had recovered from COVID-19.

This clonotype was counted between two and nine times. DNA of the CDR3: TGTGCCATCAGTGAGTCGACAAGCACTGAAGCTTTCTTT. Its protein is CAISESTSTEAFF. J is TRBJ1-1 and V is TRBV10-3; unclear D gene. V was pared by 0 bases and J by 4 bases, with 6 bases between. Germline CDR1 reads ENHRY; CDR2 reads SYGVKD. The CDR3 length is 13 residues.

The rearrangement uses TRBV6-1 and TRBJ1-6, with unresolved D. CDR1 and CDR2 from the germline V gene are MNHNS and SASEGT. The CDR3 is 16 residues long. V was cut by 2 bases and J by 2 bases, with 10 bases left in between. The CDR3 region is CASSERPRTYNSPLHF. CDR3 sequence (DNA): TGTGCCAGCAGTGAAAGACCCCGGACCTATAATTCACCCCTCCACTTT.

The gene calls are TRBV6-5 and TRBJ2-3, with 7 bases matching TRBD1. CDR3 length: 15 amino acids. Germline CDR1 reads MNHEY; CDR2 reads SVGAGI. Trimming took 3 bases from V and 1 from J; bases not matched to a gene: 4. DNA for the CDR3: TGTGCCAGCAGTTATGGAACAGGGGGCACAGATACGCAGTATTTT. Protein sequence: CASSYGTGGTDTQYF.

The chain links TRBV6-1 to TRBJ2-5; a possible D gene is TRBD1 (6 bases). V lost 5 bases and J 4 bases, leaving 11 bases between the germline ends. This CDR3 region has 13 residues. Germline V gene data show CDR1 as MNHNS and CDR2 as SASEGT. DNA for the CDR3: TGTGCCAGCAGTCGCTTCAGGGGAGAGACCCAGTACTTC. Amino acids: CASSRFRGETQYF.

V gene TRBV18 combines with J gene TRBJ1-5; 10 nucleotides agree with TRBD1. The CDR3 sequence is 15 residues long. Germline V gene lookup returns CDR1 KGHSH and CDR2 LQKENI. Trimming cost V 2 bases and J 6 bases; bases outside gene matches: 4. The DNA for the CDR3 is TGTGCCAGCTCACCATTCGGGACAGGGGTTCAGCCCCAGCATTTT. Protein product: CASSPFGTGVQPQHF.

The gene calls are TRBV6-1 and TRBJ1-6, with TRBD1 identical over 8 bases. CDR3 size: 15 residues. Trimming took 5 bases from V and 7 from J; bases not matched to a gene: 7. Germline CDR1 MNHNS, CDR2 SASEGT. As DNA, the CDR3 is TGTGCCAGCAGTCCGGACAGGGCGGGGAATTCACCCCTCCACTTT. Its protein is CASSPDRAGNSPLHF.

Written as DNA, the CDR3 is TGTGCCAGTCGGGGGCGGGCCAAAAACATTCAGTACTTC. Translating gives CASRGRAKNIQYF. This chain joins TRBV19 and TRBJ2-4; possibly TRBD1 or TRBD2 for D (6 bases each). This CDR3 comprises 13 residues. Germline values: CDR1 LNHDA, CDR2 SQIVND (reference sequence). Trimming cost V 8 bases and J 1 base, with 9 bases left between them.

This clonotype was seen a handful of times. The rearrangement joins TRBV19 to TRBJ1-2, with D possibly TRBD1 on 6 matching bases. Germline values: CDR1 LNHDA, CDR2 SQIVND (reference sequence). The CDR3 has 14 residues. V lost 8 bases, J lost 5 bases, and 18 bases lay in between. The CDR3 DNA reads TGTGCCAGTTCCCTCCCAGGGGCGCGGTATGGCTACACCTTC. It yields the protein CASSLPGARYGYTF.

This CDR3 reads CASSFGGKEKLFF. CDR3 sequence (DNA): TGTGCCAGCAGCTTCGGGGGGAAGGAAAAACTGTTTTTT. V and J are TRBV7-9 and TRBJ1-4, with a possible D match to TRBD1 (5 bases). Germline CDR1 is SEHNR and CDR2 is FQNEAQ (reference sequence). V lost 3 bases, J lost 8 bases, and 10 bases lay in between. This CDR3 has 13 amino acids.

The chain joins TRBV6-1 to TRBJ1-3; tentatively, D is TRBD1 (5 bases). Trimming shortened V by 6 bases and J by 3 bases, and 18 bases separated the two germline ends. The CDR3 loop spans 16 amino acids. Germline CDR1 MNHNS, CDR2 SASEGT. CDR3 nucleotide sequence: TGTGCCAGCAGCCCCGGGGGGTGGGGAGTTGGAAACACCATATATTTT. Protein sequence: CASSPGGWGVGNTIYF.

V is TRBV6-5 and J is TRBJ1-2, with D maybe TRBD1 (5 bases). Germline V gene lookup returns CDR1 MNHEY and CDR2 SVGAGI. The CDR3 has 14 amino acids. V was clipped by 0 bases and J by 7 bases, with 12 bases between them. This CDR3 is CASSYSFREAGYTF. The CDR3, as DNA: TGTGCCAGCAGTTACTCGTTCAGGGAGGCTGGCTACACCTTC.

This clonotype has just a few counts. The rearrangement uses TRBV7-2 and TRBJ1-1; no definite D call. The germline V gene has CDR1 SGHTA and CDR2 FQGNSA. The CDR3 extends over 19 amino acids. Trimming cost V 0 bases and J 1 base, with 21 bases left between them. CDR3 nucleotides: TGTGCCAGCAGCTTAGCGGAGGTGGGCTACTTAATACGGAACACTGAAGCTTTCTTT. Protein sequence: CASSLAEVGYLIRNTEAFF.

This chain uses TRBV2 with TRBJ1-2; the D gene is possibly TRBD1 (6 bases). This CDR3 comprises 13 residues. The V gene's germline CDR1 is SNHLY and CDR2 FYNNEI. V lost 3 bases and J lost 4, with 9 bases in between. CDR3 DNA: TGTGCCAGCAGTGACCAGGGGACCTATGGCTACACCTTC. Its translation is CASSDQGTYGYTF.

V gene TRBV5-1 combines with J gene TRBJ2-5; the D is unclear. CDR1 and CDR2 from the germline V gene are SGHRS and YFSETQ. The CDR3 has 14 amino acids. V shed 4 bases and J shed 5 bases, with 15 bases lying between them. CDR3 sequence reads: CASSDAAAPETQYF. The CDR3 DNA follows: TGCGCCAGCAGCGACGCGGCAGCACCTGAGACCCAGTACTTC.

This clonotype was detected only a few times. This chain links TRBV7-9 with TRBJ2-1; 10 positions agree with TRBD2. CDR3 size: 17 residues. With V trimmed by 1 base and J by 5 bases, 8 bases remained unmatched. The germline gives CDR1 SEHNR, CDR2 FQNEAQ (reference sequence). The CDR3 DNA reads as TGTGCCAGCAGCTTAGATCGGTCTAGCGGGGGAAACAATGAGCAGTTCTTC. Protein sequence: CASSLDRSSGGNNEQFF. The whole variable domain, remainder taken from reference TRBV7-9 and TRBJ2-1, is DTGVSQNPRHKITKRGQNVTFRCDPISEHNRLYWYRQTLGQGPEFLTYFQNEAQLEKSRLLSDRFSAERPKGSFSTLEIQRTEQGDSAMYLCASSLDRSSGGNNEQFFGPGTRLTVL.

The chain links TRBV12-3 or TRBV12-4 to TRBJ1-1; D not certain. Between the trimmed V and J ends, which lost 2 bases and 5 bases, there was a span of 9 bases. CDR3 length: 13 amino acids. The CDR3 reads CASSLLAGTEAFF. CDR3 sequence (DNA): TGTGCCAGCAGTTTACTCGCGGGTACTGAAGCTTTCTTT.

The rearrangement joins TRBV6-2 or TRBV6-3 to TRBJ1-1, with 7 bases fitting TRBD1. The germline V gene has CDR1 MNHEY and CDR2 SVGEGT. This CDR3 comprises 14 residues. V gave up 0 bases and J gave up 5 bases; unmatched junction bases: 3. CDR3: CASSYSDRRTEAFF. DNA of the CDR3: TGTGCCAGCAGTTACTCGGACAGGCGAACTGAAGCTTTCTTT.

In its sample, this clonotype was seen a few times. J is TRBJ1-5 and V is TRBV6-1, with D maybe TRBD1 (6 bases). Germline values: CDR1 MNHNS, CDR2 SASEGT. V was pared by 5 bases and J by 7 bases, with 12 bases between. The CDR3 extends over 13 amino acids. CDR3 sequence (DNA): TGTGCCAGCAGTAAACAGGGAAAACAGCCCCAGCATTTT. It yields the protein CASSKQGKQPQHF.

This chain uses TRBV27 with TRBJ1-5, with TRBD1 matching 8 bases. J was trimmed by 6 bases and V by 8 bases; bases with no gene match: 6. Germline CDR1 and CDR2: MNHEY and SMNVEV (reference sequence). There are 13 residues in the CDR3. The CDR3 coding sequence is TGTGCCAGCGGCCAGGGGGCCCGTCAGCCCCAGCATTTT. Protein: CASGQGARQPQHF.